This is a list of T cell receptor beta chains from one sample in a study of blood T cell repertoires in COVID-19. Some clones are missing from TCRdb's copy, which holds only in-frame ones; the method was immunoSEQ multiplex PCR. The table has 200,000 to 250,000 clones, 85% to 90% seen once. The material sequenced was peripheral blood. Source of these receptors: a man aged 30 to 45 with COVID-19, enrolled during active disease. CDR3s include the opening cysteine and the closing phenylalanine or tryptophan. Each record gives: clone size, D gene, V gene, J gene, CDR3 DNA, CDR3 protein. The D gene is left open where the match is weak. Where a row states a size, it is once, few, many or the class of an expanded clone; other rows omit it.

NA	TRBD2	TRBV27	TRBJ2-7	TGTGCCAGCGCCTTGTGGGGGGGAGGTGTCTACGAGCAGTACTTC	CASALWGGGVYEQYF
NA	TRBD1	TRBV25-1	TRBJ2-3	TGTGCCAGCAGTGAATACCCGGGACAGGGAAGTACAGATACGCAGTATTTT	CASSEYPGQGSTDTQYF
NA	NA	TRBV18	TRBJ1-2	TGTGCCAGCTCGAAAGGGGACTTGACAAACTATGGCTACACCTTC	CASSKGDLTNYGYTF
NA	NA	TRBV30	TRBJ2-2	TGTGCCTGGACCCAGGGTAACACCGGGGAGCTGTTTTTT	CAWTQGNTGELFF
NA	TRBD2	TRBV7-8	TRBJ2-1	TGTGCCAGCAGCCCCGGACTAGCGGGGGGGCCGCGGGAGCAGTTCTTC	CASSPGLAGGPREQFF
NA	TRBD1	TRBV6-2/TRBV6-3	TRBJ2-7	TGTGCCAGCAGTTACGGGACAGATTTTTACGAGCAGTACTTC	CASSYGTDFYEQYF
NA	TRBD1	TRBV24-1	TRBJ1-2	TGTGCCACCAGTGATAGGGACAGGGCGGAGGGCTACACCTTC	CATSDRDRAEGYTF
NA	NA	TRBV10-3	TRBJ2-1	TGTGCCATCAGTGGTCGGGAAGAGCAGTTCTTC	CAISGREEQFF
NA	NA	TRBV7-8	TRBJ1-1	TGTGCCAGCAGCTTACCGCAGGGGATCACTGAAGCTTTCTTT	CASSLPQGITEAFF
NA	TRBD1	TRBV18	TRBJ2-7	TGTGCCAGCTCACCACAGGGACAGAGCTCCTACGAGCAGTACTTC	CASSPQGQSSYEQYF
NA	NA	TRBV19	TRBJ2-1	TGTGCCAGTAGAGCCGGACAGATTTACAATGAGCAGTTCTTC	CASRAGQIYNEQFF
few	TRBD2	TRBV19	TRBJ2-7	TGTGCCAGTAGTATAGGCGGGGGTCCCTACGAGCAGTACTTC	CASSIGGGPYEQYF
NA	NA	TRBV28	TRBJ2-2	TGTGCCAGCAGTTCCCCGGGGGCGAACACCGGGGAGCTGTTTTTT	CASSSPGANTGELFF
few	NA	TRBV5-4	TRBJ1-1	TGTGCCAGCAGCTTGAGGAGAGGGCGGATGAACACTGAAGCTTTCTTT	CASSLRRGRMNTEAFF
NA	TRBD1	TRBV27	TRBJ2-7	TGTGCCAGCAGCAACTGGGACAGTGGCTACGAGCAGTACTTC	CASSNWDSGYEQYF
NA	NA	TRBV5-6	TRBJ1-1	TGTGCCAGCAGCTTGGGAGGGGGCACTGAAGCTTTCTTT	CASSLGGGTEAFF
NA	TRBD2	TRBV15	TRBJ2-3	TGTGCCACCAGCAGGGACCTGCCTAGCGGGAGCACAGATACGCAGTATTTT	CATSRDLPSGSTDTQYF
NA	TRBD1	TRBV25-1	TRBJ1-2	TGTGCCAGCAGTGAATGGAGGACAGGGGGTCTTGATGGTGGCTACACCTTC	CASSEWRTGGLDGGYTF
NA	NA	TRBV19	TRBJ2-7	TGTGCCAGTAGCAAATCCGTACCCAGCTACGAGCAGTACTTC	CASSKSVPSYEQYF
once	NA	TRBV28	TRBJ2-1	TGTGCCAGCAGTTTAGCGGGAAGCTCCTACAATGAGCAGTTCTTC	CASSLAGSSYNEQFF
NA	TRBD2	TRBV6-2/TRBV6-3	TRBJ2-7	TGTGCCAGCAGTTACTGGCTAGCGGGGGGCGAGCAGTACTTC	CASSYWLAGGEQYF
NA	TRBD1	TRBV28	TRBJ1-2	TGTGCCAGCAGTCCACGACAGGGCGTCGGTCTTACTAACTATGGCTACACCTTC	CASSPRQGVGLTNYGYTF
NA	TRBD2	TRBV6-1	TRBJ2-1	TGTGCCAGCAGTGCATTTAGCGGGAGGGCCGTGGATGAGCAGTTCTTC	CASSAFSGRAVDEQFF
NA	TRBD2	TRBV9	TRBJ2-1	TGTGCCAGCAGCATCGGGACTAGCGGGGGTACTGAGCAGTTCTTC	CASSIGTSGGTEQFF
once	NA	TRBV24-1	TRBJ2-3	TGTGCCACCAGTGATTTCGGTCGGGGTACAGATACGCAGTATTTT	CATSDFGRGTDTQYF
NA	TRBD1	TRBV7-9	TRBJ1-1	TGTGCCAGCACCAAGGGACAGTCGAACACTGAAGCTTTCTTT	CASTKGQSNTEAFF
once	NA	TRBV2	TRBJ1-1	TGTGCCAGCAGGGCCCTTTGGGGGGGGAACACTGAAGCTTTCTTT	CASRALWGGNTEAFF
once	TRBD1	TRBV7-8	TRBJ2-2	TGTGCCAGCAGCTTAGATGGAGGCAGGGGGCAAGGCGGGGAGCTGTTTTTT	CASSLDGGRGQGGELFF
NA	NA	TRBV15	TRBJ2-2	TGTGCCACCAGCAGAGACGTGAGCAGGGTATCCGGGGAGCTGTTTTTT	CATSRDVSRVSGELFF
NA	NA	TRBV19	TRBJ1-5	TGTGCCAGTAGTTGGGCGGGGGGTGAGCCCCAGCATTTT	CASSWAGGEPQHF
NA	TRBD1	TRBV7-2	TRBJ1-2	TGTGCCAGCAGCTACGGGACAGGGATATATGGCTACACCTTC	CASSYGTGIYGYTF
NA	TRBD1	TRBV27	TRBJ2-7	TGTGCCAGCAGTTCATCTCCGGGACAGGGCTACGAGCAGTACTTC	CASSSSPGQGYEQYF
NA	NA	TRBV6-4	TRBJ1-4	TGTGCCAGCAGTGACACCCACGGGAGAGCAGGTCCGCTCGGGAGACGAAATGAAAAACTGTTTTTT	CASSDTHGRAGPLGRRNEKLFF
few	NA	TRBV7-2	TRBJ2-2	TGTGCCAGCAGCTTAGGGCGACAGGTTTTGAACACCGGGGAGCTGTTTTTT	CASSLGRQVLNTGELFF
NA	NA	TRBV7-3	TRBJ2-2	TGTGCCAGCAGCTTATCTGCTGGGCTCACCGGGGAGCTGTTTTTT	CASSLSAGLTGELFF
NA	NA	TRBV6-5	TRBJ2-1	TGTGCCAGCAGTTACCCCGGTGGCTCCTACAATGAGCAGTTCTTC	CASSYPGGSYNEQFF
few	TRBD2	TRBV24-1	TRBJ2-3	TGTGCCACCAGTGATACCGGGACTAGCGGGAGGTCAGGGCAGTATTTT	CATSDTGTSGRSGQYF
NA	NA	TRBV18	TRBJ2-7	TGTGCCAGCTCACCACCGTCGCAGGGTGGCGACGAGCAGTACTTC	CASSPPSQGGDEQYF
NA	TRBD1	TRBV25-1	TRBJ2-1	TGTGCCAGCAGTAATACCAGATCCGGGACAGGGATCTACAATGAGCAGTTCTTC	CASSNTRSGTGIYNEQFF
NA	TRBD1	TRBV4-1	TRBJ1-1	TGCGCCAGCAGCCAAGGGACTCCGGGACAGGGTGTCTTTGCTGAAGCTTTCTTT	CASSQGTPGQGVFAEAFF
NA	NA	TRBV6-4	TRBJ1-2	TGTGCCAGCAGTGACTCGGGGGGAGCCTATGGCTACACCTTC	CASSDSGGAYGYTF
NA	NA	TRBV6-4	TRBJ1-1	TGTGCCAGCAGTGACTCTGAGTACACTGAAGCTTTCTTT	CASSDSEYTEAFF
NA	TRBD1	TRBV5-4	TRBJ1-2	TGTGCCAGCAGCCGGGGGTGGACAGGGACCTATGGCTACACCTTC	CASSRGWTGTYGYTF
NA	TRBD2	TRBV7-9	TRBJ2-3	TGTGCCAGCAGCTTAGGGACTAGCCCCACAGATACGCAGTATTTT	CASSLGTSPTDTQYF